This TCR beta chain was found in a study of cytomegalovirus exposure and HLA in healthy donors. This clone was counted only a few times. 13 Jbeta primers and 60 Vbeta primers were used for the PCR. The assay was immunoSEQ multiplex PCR, and TCRdb's table has in-frame clones only and misses some. The sample consists of about 140,000 clones, roughly 80% of them appearing once. This TCR came from a man aged 35 to 55 in good health and CMV-seropositive. Sequenced input: PBMCs.

CDR3 in DNA: TGTGCCAGCAGCCGATTCCGACAGGGAGTGCGTGAAGCTTTCTTT. It encodes CASSRFRQGVREAFF. This rearrangement joins TRBV6-5 to TRBJ1-1; 7 bases map to TRBD1. J lost 7 bases, V lost 6 bases, and 14 bases had no gene match. The CDR3 is 15 residues long. Per germline, CDR1 MNHEY and CDR2 SVGAGI.